This is a list of T cell receptor beta chains from one sample in a study of OX40 agonist ivuxolimab in advanced cancers. Sequenced by immunoSEQ multiplex PCR; TCRdb stores in-frame clones only, minus some. The profile shows 20,000 to 30,000 clones, roughly 93% of them singletons. This sample comprised CD4+ or CD8+ T cells sorted from blood, obtained in a trial of the OX40 agonist ivuxolimab. All receptors derive from an adult with an advanced solid tumor such as melanoma, head and neck, liver or kidney cancer. CDR3s include the opening cysteine and the closing phenylalanine or tryptophan.

J: TRBJ2-1; V: TRBV7-9; CDR3: CASTQAASANEQFF
J: TRBJ1-3; V: TRBV6-6; CDR3: CASKAGSSGNTIYF
J: TRBJ1-5; V: TRBV6-1; CDR3: CASNYLGVYQPQHF
J: TRBJ1-4; V: TRBV9; CDR3: CASSVEAGIEKLFF
J: TRBJ1-1; V: TRBV19; CDR3: CASSTVSEWNTEAFF
J: TRBJ1-3; V: TRBV5-1; CDR3: CASSLVGGLSGNTIYF
J: TRBJ2-1; V: TRBV10-3; CDR3: CAIGGLAGRGEQFF
J: TRBJ1-3; V: TRBV28; CDR3: CASTFGGGNTIYF
J: TRBJ2-7; V: TRBV4-1; CDR3: CASSPQLRLTSSHEQYF
J: TRBJ1-1; V: TRBV6-1; CDR3: CASEGQINTEAFF
J: TRBJ2-1; V: TRBV7-9; CDR3: CASSARLAGGQNEQFF
J: TRBJ2-1; V: TRBV6-5; CDR3: CASSGEGRGNEQFF
J: TRBJ2-3; V: TRBV28; CDR3: CASSLAGGQDTQYF
J: TRBJ2-7; V: TRBV10-3; CDR3: CASSYSSSGAAYEQYF